One and the same sample provided the 22 T cell receptor beta chains below, sequenced in a study of blood T cell repertoires in COVID-19. Clones were sequenced by immunoSEQ multiplex PCR, and TCRdb holds only the in-frame ones, with some missing. The data hold 68,000 or so clones, with about 82% observed a single time. Sequencing was performed on peripheral blood. The receptors derive from a man aged 50 to 60 with acute or convalescent COVID-19.

This sequence joins TRBV5-6 and TRBJ1-2; D gene uncertain. Germline loops: CDR1 SGHDT, CDR2 YYEEEE. V lost 3 bases and J lost 14, with 14 bases in between. The CDR3 covers 11 residues. This CDR3 is CASSSDRVRTF. The CDR3 DNA is TGTGCCAGCAGCTCCGACCGAGTGAGGACCTTC.

CDR3 in amino acids: CASSSGTGWETQYF. Here the CDR3 DNA reads TGTGCCAGCAGTTCAGGGACAGGATGGGAGACCCAGTACTTC. The rearrangement joins TRBV27 to TRBJ2-5; TRBD1 agrees at 8 bases. This CDR3 comprises 14 residues. V trimming: 4 bases; J trimming: 5 bases; junction bases outside the gene matches: 6. The germline V gene encodes CDR1 MNHEY and CDR2 SMNVEV (reference sequence).

This sequence joins TRBV12-5 and TRBJ1-2; TRBD1 might be the D (6 bases). The CDR3 length is 14 residues. The germline CDR1 and CDR2 sequences are LGHNT and FRNRAP. V gave up 3 bases and J gave up 2 bases, with 10 bases separating them. In nucleotides, the CDR3 is TGTGCTAGTGGTTTTGCACAGGGAAACTATGGCTACACCTTC. This translates into CASGFAQGNYGYTF. Complete variable domain (other parts from reference TRBV12-5 and TRBJ1-2): DARVTQTPRHKVTEMGQEVTMRCQPILGHNTVFWYRQTMMQGLELLAYFRNRAPLDDSGMPKDRFSAEMPDATLATLKIQPSEPRDSAVYFCASGFAQGNYGYTFGSGTRLTVV.

CDR3 sequence reads: CASSPLQSPTDTQYF. CDR3 coding DNA: TGTGCCAGTAGTCCGCTACAGTCACCCACAGATACGCAGTATTTT. The chain uses TRBV19 and TRBJ2-3; D ambiguous. The V gene's germline CDR1 is LNHDA and CDR2 SQIVND (reference sequence). Trimming shortened V by 5 bases and J by 2 bases, and 14 bases separated the two germline ends. There are 15 residues in the CDR3.

This clone was counted a few times. The chain has TRBV6-5 and TRBJ1-5, with D possibly TRBD1 on 5 matching bases. The length of the CDR3 is 15 residues. V lost 2 bases, J lost 2 bases, and 10 bases lay in between. Germline V CDR1 and CDR2: MNHEY, SVGAGI. CDR3 in DNA: TGTGCCAGCAGTTACCGCCAGGGTGGCAATCAGCCCCAGCATTTT. Translating gives CASSYRQGGNQPQHF.

This clone was observed once. The CDR3 DNA reads as TGTGCCAGCACCCTCACCAGGACAGGGGGCACAGATACGCAGTATTTT. Translation gives CASTLTRTGGTDTQYF. J is TRBJ2-3 and V is TRBV28; 9 nucleotides agree with TRBD1. The V gene end was trimmed by 7 bases and the J gene end by 1 base; junction bases not matched to a gene: 9. CDR1 and CDR2 from the germline V gene are MDHEN and SYDVKM. The CDR3 has 16 residues.

This rearrangement joins TRBV27 to TRBJ2-7; D possibly corresponds to TRBD1 (6 bases). Germline assignment: CDR1 MNHEY and CDR2 SMNVEV (reference sequence). With 6 bases removed from V and 6 bases from J, the gap between germline ends came to 12 bases. This CDR3 is built from 12 residues. CDR3 loop: CASSTGLGEQYF. The CDR3 coding sequence is TGTGCCAGCAGCACAGGGCTGGGCGAGCAGTACTTC.

This rearrangement joins TRBV6-5 to TRBJ2-3; D not certain. Germline loops: CDR1 MNHEY, CDR2 SVGAGI. The CDR3 totals 12 residues. V was clipped by 8 bases and J by 2 bases, with 8 bases between them. CDR3 residues: CASDFTTDTQYF. The CDR3 DNA reads TGTGCCAGCGACTTCACCACAGATACGCAGTATTTT.

The chain joins TRBV4-2 to TRBJ1-3, with D hard to call. The germline CDR1 and CDR2 sequences are LGHNA and YNFKEQ. This CDR3 contains 13 residues. V lost 3 bases and J 8 bases, leaving 11 bases between the germline ends. Here the CDR3 DNA reads TGTGCCAGCAGCCAGGAACCTAGATACACCATATATTTT. Its protein is CASSQEPRYTIYF.

V and J are TRBV19 and TRBJ1-5; D is ambiguous. Germline V gene lookup returns CDR1 LNHDA and CDR2 SQIVND (reference sequence). V was shortened by 5 bases and J by 0 bases, with 14 bases between the two germline ends. The CDR3 loop spans 16 amino acids. This CDR3 is CASSSPAPYSNQPQHF. In DNA form, the CDR3 reads TGTGCCAGTAGTTCTCCCGCGCCGTATAGCAATCAGCCCCAGCATTTT.

The rearrangement joins TRBV6-6 to TRBJ1-1, with 9 bases identical to TRBD1. Germline V gene data show CDR1 as MNHNY and CDR2 as SVGAGI (reference sequence). The CDR3 consists of 13 residues. The V and J ends lost 6 bases and 6 bases, in that order; junction bases with no gene match: 5. For the CDR3, the DNA is TGTGCCAGCAGGAACAGGGGGCCGGCTGAAGCTTTCTTT. Translation gives CASRNRGPAEAFF.

The V call is TRBV6-1, the J call TRBJ2-1, with D unresolved. The length of the CDR3 is 11 residues. The V end was cut by 5 bases, the J end by 6 bases, with 5 bases between. Germline CDR1 is MNHNS and CDR2 is SASEGT. The CDR3 protein is CASSLFNEQFF. The CDR3 DNA reads as TGTGCCAGCAGTCTATTCAATGAGCAGTTCTTC.

The genes are TRBV7-9 and TRBJ1-3; D remains ambiguous. Looked up from germline, CDR1 is SEHNR and CDR2 is FQNEAQ (reference sequence). The CDR3 loop spans 15 amino acids. V dropped 2 bases and J dropped 0 bases, with 8 bases sitting between them. The CDR3 protein is CASSLISGSGNTIYF. CDR3 DNA sequence: TGTGCCAGCAGCTTAATCTCAGGCTCTGGAAACACCATATATTTT. The complete variable domain, with remaining parts taken from reference TRBV7-9 and TRBJ1-3, reads DTGVSQNPRHKITKRGQNVTFRCDPISEHNRLYWYRQTLGQGPEFLTYFQNEAQLEKSRLLSDRFSAERPKGSFSTLEIQRTEQGDSAMYLCASSLISGSGNTIYFGEGSWLTVV.

V is TRBV6-5 and J is TRBJ2-3; unclear D gene. The CDR3 consists of 14 residues. Germline CDR1 and CDR2: MNHEY and SVGAGI. The germline V and J ends were trimmed by 3 bases and 0 bases, with 7 bases remaining between them. The CDR3 is CASSYTPSTDTQYF. CDR3 sequence (DNA): TGTGCCAGCAGTTATACTCCTAGCACAGATACGCAGTATTTT.

The chain couples TRBV25-1 to TRBJ1-2, with 9 bases lining up with TRBD1. In germline, CDR1 is MGHDK, CDR2 SYGVNS. V shed 1 base, J shed 8 bases, and the junction held 5 bases outside the gene matches. The CDR3 totals 14 residues. The CDR3 region is CASSELGQGEGYTF. CDR3 nucleotides: TGTGCCAGCAGTGAATTGGGACAGGGCGAGGGCTACACCTTC.

In regard to this clone: The junction departs from germline at one end; a sequencing error may be responsible. The rearrangement links TRBV12-3 or TRBV12-4 to TRBJ2-4; D might be TRBD2 (7 bases). The CDR3 has 13 residues. This chain's CDR3 is CASSLALEGGSNF. Here the CDR3 DNA reads TGTGCCAGCAGTTTAGCGCTTGAGGGGGGGTCAAACTTC.

This clone has a single count. V usage is TRBV5-6 and J usage is TRBJ1-5, with 7 nucleotides matching TRBD1. V shed 4 bases and J 2 bases; nucleotides not matched to a gene: 0. CDR1 SGHDT and CDR2 YYEEEE come from the germline V gene. CDR3 size: 13 residues. CDR3 protein: CASSTGGNQPQHF. The CDR3 coding sequence is TGTGCCAGCAGCACAGGGGGCAATCAGCCCCAGCATTTT. The variable domain in full, completed from reference TRBV5-6 and TRBJ1-5, reads DAGVTQSPTHLIKTRGQQVTLRCSPKSGHDTVSWYQQALGQGPQFIFQYYEEEERQRGNFPDRFSGHQFPNYSSELNVNALLLGDSALYLCASSTGGNQPQHFGDGTRLSIL.

This chain connects TRBV6-2 or TRBV6-3 to TRBJ1-4, with 10 bases identical to TRBD1. Unmatched junction bases numbered 10, after V lost 5 bases and J lost 10 bases. The CDR3 loop spans 15 amino acids. Germline assignment: CDR1 MNHEY and CDR2 SVGEGT. The CDR3 DNA reads TGTGCCAGCAGTACCCGGACAGGGGGATTAGGAAAACTGTTTTTT. This codes for CASSTRTGGLGKLFF.

The V call is TRBV30, the J call TRBJ2-7; D perhaps matches TRBD1 (5 bases). The V gene lost 3 bases and the J gene lost 5 bases, with 8 bases spanning the gap. The CDR3 loop spans 11 amino acids. Per germline, CDR1 GTSNPN and CDR2 SVGIG (reference sequence). The CDR3 bases are TGTGCCTGGAGCCCAGGGAACGAGCAGTACTTC. It encodes CAWSPGNEQYF.

The chain recombines TRBV27 with TRBJ2-7, with a weak D call TRBD1 (6 bases). Germline CDR1 is MNHEY and CDR2 is SMNVEV (reference sequence). The CDR3 spans 15 residues. The V gene lost 1 base and the J gene lost 3 bases, with 13 bases spanning the gap. CDR3 nucleotides: TGTGCCAGCAGTTTATTCCCAGGGGCCGGCTACGAGCAGTACTTC. Amino acid sequence: CASSLFPGAGYEQYF.

The chain uses TRBV30 and TRBJ2-1, with 11 bases identical to TRBD2. CDR3 length: 17 residues. Losses at the gene ends were 2 bases for V and 10 bases for J; bases not matched to a gene: 16. The V gene's germline CDR1 is GTSNPN and CDR2 SVGIG (reference sequence). Here the CDR3 reads CAWSISQLAGGANEQFF. DNA for the CDR3: TGTGCCTGGAGTATATCGCAATTAGCGGGGGGGGCAAACGAGCAGTTCTTC.

This clone was seen only once. The gene calls are TRBV9 and TRBJ1-1; D gene uncertain. The V and J ends lost 0 bases and 4 bases respectively, with 10 bases between them. The CDR3 extends over 14 amino acids. Germline-derived CDR1 and CDR2 are SGDLS and YYNGEE. The CDR3 reads CASSVVGGSTEAFF. CDR3 nucleotide sequence: TGTGCCAGCAGCGTAGTGGGAGGGAGCACTGAAGCTTTCTTT.